This passage covers 27 T cell receptor beta chains from one sample sequenced in a study of cytomegalovirus exposure and HLA in healthy donors. The PCR employed 60 Vbeta primers together with 13 Jbeta primers. Repertoires were generated with immunoSEQ multiplex PCR, while TCRdb's copy carries only in-frame clones and drops some. The table lists some 57,000 clones, roughly 53% of them singletons, with about 10% in the top ten. The sample taken for sequencing was PBMCs. The receptors here all came from a human donor in good health.

This chain connects TRBV30 to TRBJ2-5; 8 bases line up with TRBD1. CDR3 length: 11 amino acids. Germline V gene sequence: CDR1 GTSNPN, CDR2 SVGIG (reference sequence). V lost 5 bases, J lost 5 bases, and 1 base stayed unmatched. CDR3 sequence: CAWGTGETQYF. Written as DNA, the CDR3 is TGTGCCTGGGGGACAGGCGAGACCCAGTACTTC.

V and J are TRBV5-6 and TRBJ1-5; 9 bases align to TRBD1. CDR1 SGHDT and CDR2 YYEEEE come from the germline V gene. The V segment lost 4 bases and the J segment 7 bases; nucleotides outside the gene matches: 6. This CDR3 has 14 residues. The CDR3 bases are TGTGCCAGCAGCCGACAGGGGGTAAGGCAGCCCCAGCATTTT. This codes for CASSRQGVRQPQHF.

V and J are TRBV30 and TRBJ1-1; TRBD1 is a possible D gene (6 bases). There are 14 residues in the CDR3. The ends were cut back, 0 bases at V and 2 bases at J, with 10 bases in the middle. The V gene's germline CDR1 is GTSNPN and CDR2 SVGIG (reference sequence). The CDR3 loop is CAWSVLGGNTEAFF. The CDR3 DNA reads TGTGCCTGGAGTGTACTAGGGGGAAACACTGAAGCTTTCTTT.

As to this clone: At one of its ends the junction is not consistent with the germline gene, which may arise from a read error. V is TRBV7-7 and J is TRBJ2-3; a weak D match, TRBD2 (5 bases). There are 13 residues in the CDR3. Germline lookup yields CDR1 SSHAT and CDR2 FNYEAQ (reference sequence). The CDR3 is CASSLAPGADEYF. The CDR3 nucleotides read TGTGCTAGCAGCTTAGCCCCTGGAGCGGATGAGTATTTT.

The J gene is TRBJ1-2, the V gene TRBV5-1, with 7 nucleotides matching TRBD1. After removal of 4 bases from V and 5 bases from J, the junction contained 8 bases not matched to a gene. CDR1 and CDR2 from the germline V gene are SGHRS and YFSETQ. This CDR3 region has 14 residues. Here the CDR3 reads CASSPGTETYGYTF. CDR3 coding DNA: TGCGCCAGCAGCCCCGGGACAGAAACTTATGGCTACACCTTC. Complete variable domain (other parts from reference TRBV5-1 and TRBJ1-2): KAGVTQTPRYLIKTRGQQVTLSCSPISGHRSVSWYQQTPGQGLQFLFEYFSETQRNKGNFPGRFSGRQFSNSRSEMNVSTLELGDSALYLCASSPGTETYGYTFGSGTRLTVV.

CDR3: CASRGRTSGIYEQYF. The CDR3 DNA reads TGTGCCAGCAGAGGACGGACTAGCGGCATCTACGAGCAGTACTTC. The chain couples TRBV6-6 to TRBJ2-7, with 10 bases lining up with TRBD2. The CDR3 consists of 15 residues. V gave up 6 bases and J gave up 3 bases; unmatched junction bases: 8. CDR1 MNHNY and CDR2 SVGAGI come from the germline V gene (reference sequence).

The chain carries TRBV30 and TRBJ1-2; the D gene is possibly TRBD1 (5 bases). The CDR3 has 14 amino acids. Germline CDR1 and CDR2: GTSNPN and SVGIG (reference sequence). Trimming left V 0 bases short and J 2 bases short, with 10 bases between. CDR3 sequence (DNA): TGTGCCTGGAGTGTGATCCGGGGGAACTATGGCTACACCTTC. Translated: CAWSVIRGNYGYTF.

This clone has just a few counts. This rearrangement joins TRBV7-2 to TRBJ1-2, with D possibly matching TRBD1 (5 bases). V was trimmed by 5 bases and J by 7 bases, leaving 11 bases between them. This CDR3 comprises 12 residues. Per germline, CDR1 SGHTA and CDR2 FQGNSA. The CDR3 is CASSLSQGGYTF. CDR3 sequence (DNA): TGTGCCAGCAGCCTTTCCCAGGGTGGCTACACCTTC.

CDR3 in amino acids: CASSPPAGNYEQYF. CDR3 in DNA: TGTGCCAGCTCACCACCGGCAGGGAACTACGAGCAGTACTTC. The J gene is TRBJ2-7, the V gene TRBV18, with a weak D call TRBD1 (5 bases). V was cut by 0 bases and J by 3 bases, with 9 bases left in between. Germline CDR1 reads KGHSH; CDR2 reads LQKENI. There are 14 residues in the CDR3.

The chain combines TRBV29-1 with TRBJ2-7, with unresolved D. Per germline, CDR1 SQVTM and CDR2 ANQGSEA. V lost 2 bases and J lost 0, with 8 bases in between. The CDR3 is made up of 13 amino acids. In nucleotides, the CDR3 is TGCAGCGTTGAAACAGTTTACTCCTACGAGCAGTACTTC. It specifies CSVETVYSYEQYF.

In this sample, this clone turned up a few times. The junction shows a germline mismatch at one end, possibly a read error. The rearrangement uses TRBV7-9 and TRBJ1-1, with a tentative D call TRBD1 (5 bases). The CDR3 sequence is 14 residues long. Germline CDR1 reads SEHNR; CDR2 reads FQNEAQ (reference sequence). In DNA, the CDR3 is TGTTCCAGTCGGATCCAATTAGGGGACACTGAAGCTTTCTTT. Protein product: CSSRIQLGDTEAFF.

The rearrangement links TRBV15 to TRBJ1-1; TRBD1 aligns across 9 bases. Germline V gives CDR1 LNHNV, CDR2 YYDKDF (reference sequence). V was pared by 2 bases and J by 1 base, with 14 bases of the junction left unmatched. The CDR3 has 19 amino acids. The CDR3 here is CATSRRIPGQGPSNTEAFF. The CDR3 nucleotides read TGTGCCACCAGCAGACGCATTCCGGGACAGGGCCCTTCGAACACTGAAGCTTTCTTT.

This clone has only a few counts. This chain joins TRBV6-1 and TRBJ2-5, with TRBD1 identical over 7 bases. TRBJ2-7 matches the DNA end more closely, so the J call is doubtful. There are 15 residues in the CDR3. Germline V gene sequence: CDR1 MNHNS, CDR2 SASEGT. The CDR3 DNA reads TGTGCCAGCAGCCACCCTCCCGGGACAGTCTACGAGCAGTACTTC. Residues: CASSHPPGTVYEQYF.

Points on this clone: One junction end does not reproduce the germline sequence, and a read error may be involved. V is TRBV27 and J is TRBJ1-2; TRBD1 might be the D (5 bases). Germline values: CDR1 MNHEY, CDR2 SMNVEV (reference sequence). There are 14 residues in the CDR3. CDR3 in amino acids: CASSLTDALDGYPF. As DNA, the CDR3 is TGTGCCAGCAGTTTGACAGACGCTCTGGATGGCTACCCCTTC.

The sample holds a few counts of this clone. The chain has TRBV18 and TRBJ1-1; D unclear. V gave up 8 bases and J gave up 1 base, with 14 bases separating them. From germline, CDR1 is KGHSH and CDR2 LQKENI. The CDR3 covers 14 residues. The CDR3 here is CASAIRESNTEAFF. The CDR3 nucleotides read TGTGCCAGCGCAATCCGGGAATCGAACACTGAAGCTTTCTTT.

CDR3 sequence: CASSLMLAGASNTEAFF. CDR3 nucleotides: TGTGCCAGCAGCTTAATGCTGGCAGGGGCATCGAACACTGAAGCTTTCTTT. The rearrangement joins TRBV7-8 to TRBJ1-1; maybe TRBD1 (6 bases). The CDR3 contains 17 residues. Germline CDR1 is SGHVS and CDR2 is FQNEAQ. The germline V and J ends were trimmed by 2 bases and 1 base, with 17 bases remaining between them.

V usage is TRBV13 and J usage is TRBJ2-7; TRBD2 aligns across 7 bases. The CDR3 covers 15 residues. V trimming: 5 bases; J trimming: 0 bases; junction bases outside the gene matches: 7. Germline CDR1 is PRHDT and CDR2 is FYEKMQ (reference sequence). DNA for the CDR3: TGTGCCAGCAGCCCTCATGGGGGGGGCTCCTACGAGCAGTACTTC. Translated, it gives CASSPHGGGSYEQYF.

This sequence joins TRBV5-1 and TRBJ1-1; D may be TRBD1 (6 bases). V lost 3 bases, J lost 3 bases, and 9 bases lay in between. The CDR3 loop spans 13 amino acids. Germline-derived CDR1 and CDR2 are SGHRS and YFSETQ. The CDR3 DNA sequence: TGCGCCAGCAGCTCAACAGGGTACACTGAAGCTTTCTTT. As protein: CASSSTGYTEAFF.

This clone was observed a single time. The rearrangement links TRBV30 to TRBJ2-7, with 9 bases that match TRBD1. With 2 bases clipped from V and 6 bases from J, the junction kept 5 bases outside the gene matches. The CDR3 has 13 amino acids. Germline assignment: CDR1 GTSNPN and CDR2 SVGIG (reference sequence). The CDR3 DNA is TGTGCCTGGAGTCAACAGGGGGCTGGCGAGCAGTACTTC. It yields the protein CAWSQQGAGEQYF.

J is TRBJ1-5 and V is TRBV6-5; D gene ambiguous. This CDR3 contains 15 residues. V was clipped by 0 bases and J by 0 bases, with 6 bases between them. The germline gives CDR1 MNHEY, CDR2 SVGAGI. CDR3 in DNA: TGTGCCAGCAGTTACTCGCGCCGTAGCAATCAGCCCCAGCATTTT. This translates into CASSYSRRSNQPQHF.

This chain joins TRBV6-6 and TRBJ1-1, with TRBD1 as a possible D gene (6 bases). With 2 bases removed from V and 4 bases from J, the gap between germline ends came to 8 bases. Germline CDR1 MNHNY, CDR2 SVGAGI (reference sequence). This CDR3 contains 13 residues. In DNA form, the CDR3 reads TGTGCCAGCAGTTACCAGGGGAGCACTGAAGCTTTCTTT. It translates to CASSYQGSTEAFF.

V usage is TRBV30 and J usage is TRBJ1-5; weak D call: TRBD1 (5 bases). Germline CDR1 and CDR2: GTSNPN and SVGIG (reference sequence). The CDR3 extends over 15 amino acids. Trimming cost V 5 bases and J 2 bases, with 16 bases left between them. DNA for the CDR3: TGTGCCTGGGCGTCTGGGGGGTTGGGCAATCAGCCCCAGCATTTT. Translation: CAWASGGLGNQPQHF.

The J gene is TRBJ2-5, the V gene TRBV29-1; a possible D gene is TRBD1 (7 bases). The DNA end favors TRBJ2-7, so the J call may be wrong. The CDR3 covers 13 residues. Per the germline V gene, CDR1 is SQVTM and CDR2 is ANQGSEA. The CDR3: CSVAGQSSYEQYF. The DNA of the CDR3 is TGCAGCGTCGCGGGACAGAGCTCCTACGAGCAGTACTTC.

This clone turned up a few times. The V call is TRBV6-1, the J call TRBJ1-1; D not certain. The CDR3 length is 11 residues. Looked up from germline, CDR1 is MNHNS and CDR2 is SASEGT. V dropped 7 bases and J dropped 4 bases, with 7 bases sitting between them. The DNA of the CDR3 is TGTGCCAGCAAATTCGGCACTGAAGCTTTCTTT. Translated: CASKFGTEAFF.

This clone was detected only a few times. CDR3 DNA sequence: TGTGCCAGCAGCCGTCCCTCTGGGGCCAACGTCCTGACTTTC. Protein: CASSRPSGANVLTF. This sequence joins TRBV5-4 and TRBJ2-6; D not resolved. The CDR3 spans 14 residues. CDR1 SGHNT and CDR2 YYREEE come from the germline V gene (reference sequence). V lost 4 bases and J lost 0, with 5 bases in between.

Here the CDR3 DNA reads TGTGCCAGCAGCCCAAATCGGGACAGTTCCTCCCTCCACTTT. Amino acids: CASSPNRDSSSLHF. The V call is TRBV11-2, the J call TRBJ1-6; 7 positions match TRBD1. The CDR3 runs 14 residues. The V gene's germline CDR1 is SGHAT and CDR2 FQNNGV. V lost 5 bases and J lost 14; bases outside the gene matches: 12.

This clone was picked up a small number of times. The chain is built from TRBV19 and TRBJ1-5; 7 bases match TRBD1. The ends lost 1 base at V and 3 bases at J; junction bases unmatched: 6. The CDR3 length is 16 residues. Looked up from germline, CDR1 is LNHDA and CDR2 is SQIVND (reference sequence). CDR3 nucleotides: TGTGCCAGTAGTATAGTCGAGACAGGGTTCAATCAGCCCCAGCATTTT. It yields the protein CASSIVETGFNQPQHF.